Listed below are T cell receptor beta chains from one sample, sequenced in a study of shared clonotypes between healthy human individuals. Here immunoSEQ multiplex PCR was the method, and the copy in TCRdb shows in-frame clones only, minus some. The sample carries under 120,000 clones, around 71% recorded once. The sample taken for sequencing was memory CD8+ T cells sorted from blood. The receptors were sampled from a woman between 25 and 40 years old in good health. Both conserved end residues are part of each CDR3. Each record gives: J gene, V gene, clone size, D gene, CDR3 protein, CDR3 DNA. D genes are given only for firm matches. Clone size, where shown, is once, few, many, or a class for clones that have expanded.

j_gene: TRBJ1-4
v_gene: TRBV28
abundance: .
d_gene: TRBD1
CDR3aa: CASSSAGTGDEKLFF
CDR3nt: TGTGCCAGCAGTAGCGCCGGGACAGGGGATGAAAAACTGTTTTTT

j_gene: TRBJ2-3
v_gene: TRBV9
abundance: .
d_gene: .
CDR3aa: CASSPRGFSGDTQYF
CDR3nt: TGTGCCAGCAGCCCGAGGGGGTTCAGTGGAGATACGCAGTATTTT

j_gene: TRBJ2-1
v_gene: TRBV19
abundance: .
d_gene: .
CDR3aa: CASSIRWETVAEQFF
CDR3nt: TGTGCCAGTAGTATAAGGTGGGAGACGGTTGCTGAGCAGTTCTTC

j_gene: TRBJ1-6
v_gene: TRBV6-4
abundance: .
d_gene: .
CDR3aa: CASSDGGGNSPLHF
CDR3nt: TGTGCCAGCAGTGACGGAGGGGGTAATTCACCCCTCCACTTT

j_gene: TRBJ2-2
v_gene: TRBV5-6
abundance: .
d_gene: .
CDR3aa: CASSFWLFANTGELFF
CDR3nt: TGTGCCAGCAGCTTTTGGCTATTTGCGAACACCGGGGAGCTGTTTTTT

j_gene: TRBJ2-1
v_gene: TRBV6-1
abundance: few
d_gene: TRBD2
CDR3aa: CASSDGTSDIGEQFF
CDR3nt: TGTGCCAGCAGTGACGGGACTAGTGATATCGGGGAGCAGTTCTTC

j_gene: TRBJ2-1
v_gene: TRBV6-1
abundance: .
d_gene: .
CDR3aa: CASSELGASSYNEQFF
CDR3nt: TGTGCCAGCAGTGAATTGGGGGCCAGCTCCTACAATGAGCAGTTCTTC

j_gene: TRBJ1-2
v_gene: TRBV5-4
abundance: many
d_gene: .
CDR3aa: CASSLGHYGYTF
CDR3nt: TGTGCCAGCAGCTTGGGACACTATGGCTACACCTTC

j_gene: TRBJ1-1
v_gene: TRBV5-1
abundance: .
d_gene: TRBD1
CDR3aa: CASSSGTENTEAFF
CDR3nt: TGCGCCAGCAGCTCCGGGACAGAAAACACTGAAGCTTTCTTT

j_gene: TRBJ2-5
v_gene: TRBV28
abundance: .
d_gene: .
CDR3aa: CASSFLTGSGETQYF
CDR3nt: TGTGCCAGCAGTTTCCTTACAGGGTCCGGGGAGACCCAGTACTTC

j_gene: TRBJ2-2
v_gene: TRBV10-1
abundance: .
d_gene: .
CDR3aa: CASYQTTANTGELFF
CDR3nt: TGCGCCAGCTACCAGACCACAGCGAACACCGGGGAGCTGTTTTTT

j_gene: TRBJ2-1
v_gene: TRBV28
abundance: once
d_gene: .
CDR3aa: CASSPPSSYNEQFF
CDR3nt: TGTGCCAGCAGTCCTCCGAGCTCCTACAATGAGCAGTTCTTC

j_gene: TRBJ2-7
v_gene: TRBV5-5
abundance: once
d_gene: TRBD2
CDR3aa: CASSSEGGSMPPDEQYF
CDR3nt: TGTGCCAGCAGCTCCGAGGGCGGGAGCATGCCCCCTGACGAGCAGTACTTC

j_gene: TRBJ2-1
v_gene: TRBV28
abundance: once
d_gene: TRBD2
CDR3aa: CASDRAGGSYNEQFF
CDR3nt: TGTGCCAGCGACCGGGCGGGAGGGTCCTACAATGAGCAGTTCTTC

j_gene: TRBJ1-5
v_gene: TRBV4-2
abundance: .
d_gene: .
CDR3aa: CASSPVRRGRGLHIGGLTPQHF
CDR3nt: TGTGCCAGCAGCCCCGTACGGCGAGGCAGGGGTCTACATATCGGGGGGCTAACGCCCCAGCATTTT

j_gene: TRBJ2-2
v_gene: TRBV10-3
abundance: .
d_gene: TRBD2
CDR3aa: CAISEPGGTYTGELFF
CDR3nt: TGTGCCATCAGTGAGCCGGGGGGGACTTACACCGGGGAGCTGTTTTTT

j_gene: TRBJ2-1
v_gene: TRBV5-4
abundance: .
d_gene: .
CDR3aa: CASSLAIWGFRLFSYNEQFF
CDR3nt: TGTGCCAGCAGCTTGGCTATTTGGGGATTTCGACTATTCTCCTACAATGAGCAGTTCTTC

j_gene: TRBJ1-5
v_gene: TRBV9
abundance: .
d_gene: .
CDR3aa: CASSAGGSNQPQHF
CDR3nt: TGTGCCAGCAGCGCCGGTGGTAGCAATCAGCCCCAGCATTTT

j_gene: TRBJ2-7
v_gene: TRBV25-1
abundance: .
d_gene: .
CDR3aa: CASSEGEGTDGSYEQYF
CDR3nt: TGTGCCAGCAGTGAAGGAGAAGGGACAGACGGGAGCTACGAGCAGTACTTC

j_gene: TRBJ2-7
v_gene: TRBV7-9
abundance: .
d_gene: .
CDR3aa: CASSLRSYEQYF
CDR3nt: TGTGCCAGCAGCTTACGCTCCTACGAGCAGTACTTC

j_gene: TRBJ2-7
v_gene: TRBV7-9
abundance: once
d_gene: TRBD2
CDR3aa: CASSPTSGGVTRYEQYF
CDR3nt: TGTGCCAGCAGCCCAACTAGCGGAGGAGTTACGAGGTACGAGCAGTACTTC

j_gene: TRBJ1-2
v_gene: TRBV13
abundance: .
d_gene: TRBD1
CDR3aa: CASSFPQGAGGYTF
CDR3nt: TGTGCCAGCAGCTTCCCTCAGGGGGCAGGAGGCTACACCTTC

j_gene: TRBJ2-7
v_gene: TRBV19
abundance: .
d_gene: .
CDR3aa: CASSTRFGDTSYEQYF
CDR3nt: TGTGCCAGTAGTACCCGGTTCGGGGACACATCCTACGAGCAGTACTTC

j_gene: TRBJ1-1
v_gene: TRBV5-1
abundance: few
d_gene: .
CDR3aa: CASSLSGQLNTEAFF
CDR3nt: TGCGCCAGCAGCTTGTCTGGTCAGCTGAACACTGAAGCTTTCTTT

j_gene: TRBJ1-3
v_gene: TRBV5-1
abundance: .
d_gene: .
CDR3aa: CASSLYQGTENTIYF
CDR3nt: TGCGCCAGCAGCTTGTATCAGGGCACGGAAAACACCATATATTTT

j_gene: TRBJ2-3
v_gene: TRBV15
abundance: .
d_gene: TRBD2
CDR3aa: CATSRDGLAGSDTQYF
CDR3nt: TGTGCCACCAGCAGAGATGGACTAGCGGGAAGTGATACGCAGTATTTT

j_gene: TRBJ2-7
v_gene: TRBV2
abundance: many
d_gene: .
CDR3aa: CASKGYEQYF
CDR3nt: TGTGCCAGCAAGGGGTACGAGCAGTACTTC

j_gene: TRBJ1-1
v_gene: TRBV10-2
abundance: few
d_gene: TRBD1
CDR3aa: CASSLHQTGAREAFF
CDR3nt: TGCGCCAGCAGTCTCCACCAAACAGGGGCGAGGGAAGCTTTCTTT